A selection of T cell receptor beta chains follows, all from one sample in a study of blood T cell repertoires in COVID-19. TCRdb's table, derived via immunoSEQ multiplex PCR, lists solely in-frame clones and lacks some. The sample shows about 430,000 clones, more than 70% of them seen only once. The sequenced material came from PBMCs or T cells enriched from blood (not recorded which). These receptors all stem from a woman younger than 35 who had been exposed to COVID-19. The CDR3 runs from the conserved cysteine through the conserved F or W. The D gene is left open where the match is weak. Size is omitted from some rows. Given values are once, few, many or a class for expanded clones.

TRBV20-1	-	TRBJ2-7	-	TGCAGTGCTAGTCCAGGGCTCCACGAGCAGTACTTC	CSASPGLHEQYF
TRBV3-1/TRBV3-2	-	TRBJ1-2	-	TGTGCCAGCAGCCACGAATACGGACGGAGGGACTATGGCTACACCTTC	CASSHEYGRRDYGYTF
TRBV3-1/TRBV3-2	-	TRBJ2-7	-	TGTGCCAGCAGCCGCAACTCGGGTCCCTACGAGCAGTACTTC	CASSRNSGPYEQYF
TRBV6-5	TRBD1	TRBJ1-5	-	TGTGCCAGCAGTTCGGACAGGGCTGGTGGGCAGCCCCAGCATTTT	CASSSDRAGGQPQHF
TRBV29-1	-	TRBJ1-2	-	TGCAGCGTTGACTATAAGGGGCAGGGCATCAGTGGTGGCTACACCTTC	CSVDYKGQGISGGYTF
TRBV15	-	TRBJ2-1	-	TGTGCCGCATCTCGGGACATTTACAATGAGCAGTTCTTC	CAASRDIYNEQFF
TRBV9	TRBD1	TRBJ1-1	-	TGTGCCAGCAGCTTACAGGGGGCGGGAACTGAAGCTTTCTTT	CASSLQGAGTEAFF
TRBV7-9	-	TRBJ1-5	-	TGTGCCAGCAGCCAGACGGGGAACCTTGCTCAGCCCCAGCATTTT	CASSQTGNLAQPQHF
TRBV7-2	TRBD2	TRBJ2-2	few	TGTGCCAGCAGCAATAGCGGGAGGGCCGTCACCGGGGAGCTGTTTTTT	CASSNSGRAVTGELFF
TRBV27	-	TRBJ1-5	-	TGTGCCAGCAGTTTATATGGAACAGGGCTAGGGCAGCCCCAGCATTTT	CASSLYGTGLGQPQHF
TRBV10-3	-	TRBJ2-5	-	TGTGCCATCAGCTCAGGGGTACGGGAGACCCAGTACTTC	CAISSGVRETQYF
TRBV7-9	TRBD1	TRBJ1-2	-	TGTGCCAGCAGCTTAGCGCTTGGGGGACAGGGAGTTGGCTACACCTTC	CASSLALGGQGVGYTF
TRBV6-5	-	TRBJ2-7	many	TGTGCCAGCAGTTCCGGGACATACGACGAGCAGTACTTC	CASSSGTYDEQYF
TRBV3-1/TRBV3-2	TRBD1	TRBJ1-5	once	TGTGCCAGCAGCCGGACAGGGGGCAACAATCAGCCCCAGCATTTT	CASSRTGGNNQPQHF
TRBV19	-	TRBJ1-1	-	TGTGCCAGTAGTATACCAGCAGGGTATAACACTGAAGCTTTCTTT	CASSIPAGYNTEAFF
TRBV10-2	TRBD1	TRBJ2-7	-	TGCGCCAGCCGACAGGGGTCCTACGAGCAGTACTTC	CASRQGSYEQYF
TRBV14	TRBD2	TRBJ2-2	few	TGTGCCAGCAGCCAGACGGCGGGGGTGCACACCGGGGAGCTGTTTTTT	CASSQTAGVHTGELFF
TRBV27	-	TRBJ2-1	-	TGTGCCAGCAGTTCCAACCTCAAATCGGAGGGGTTCAATGAGCAGTTCTTC	CASSSNLKSEGFNEQFF
TRBV7-2	-	TRBJ2-7	-	TGTGCCAGCAGCTTAGAGGCTAGCGCCCGCGAGCAGTACTTC	CASSLEASAREQYF
TRBV2	TRBD1	TRBJ1-2	-	TGTGCCAGTAGGACAGGAGGGCAAGACTATGGCTACACCTTC	CASRTGGQDYGYTF
TRBV7-2	TRBD2	TRBJ2-7	-	TGTGCCAGCAGTTTACAGCGGGGGCTGAACTCCTACGAGCAGTACTTC	CASSLQRGLNSYEQYF
TRBV5-1	TRBD1	TRBJ2-3	-	TGCGCCAGCAGCTTGGATGGGACAGGGGGCGCTCGTACAGATACGCAGTATTTT	CASSLDGTGGARTDTQYF
TRBV3-1/TRBV3-2	TRBD2	TRBJ2-4	once	TGTGCCAGCAGCCCGGGAGGGGGTGCCAAAAACATTCAGTACTTC	CASSPGGGAKNIQYF
TRBV6-5	-	TRBJ1-4	-	TGTGCCAGCAGGAGCTTTGGGAGGGGAAATGAAAAACTGTTTTTT	CASRSFGRGNEKLFF
TRBV6-1	-	TRBJ2-7	-	TGTGCCAGCAGTGAAAAGGAGGCTTACGAGCAGTACTTC	CASSEKEAYEQYF
TRBV14	TRBD1	TRBJ2-3	once	TGTGCCAGCAGCCATTTTCCGGGACAGGGGAGAGAACCCACCATCCGGGATACGCAGTATTTT	CASSHFPGQGREPTIRDTQYF
TRBV7-2	TRBD1	TRBJ2-7	-	TGTGCCAGCAGCTTGACGGGACAGGTTCTTAGGGAGCAGTACTTC	CASSLTGQVLREQYF
TRBV27	TRBD2	TRBJ2-3	-	TGTGCCAGCAGTTTATCCCCGGGACTAGCGAAAGATACGCAGTATTTT	CASSLSPGLAKDTQYF
TRBV5-1	TRBD1	TRBJ1-4	-	TGCGCCAGCACCCCGGGACAGGGGATTCAAAAACTGTTTTTT	CASTPGQGIQKLFF
TRBV6-5	-	TRBJ1-2	-	TGTGCCAGCAGTTACTTCTCGCGGGGAAACAACTATGGCTACACCTTC	CASSYFSRGNNYGYTF
TRBV9	TRBD2	TRBJ2-3	-	TGTGCCAGCAGGGCTAGCGGCGGCGGGGATACGCAGTATTTT	CASRASGGGDTQYF
TRBV4-1	TRBD1	TRBJ1-5	-	TGCGCCAGCAGTACCGGGACAGGAGATCAGCCCCAGCATTTT	CASSTGTGDQPQHF
TRBV5-1	-	TRBJ2-7	-	TGCGCCAGCAGCTTGACGGGGGAATACGAGCAGTACTTC	CASSLTGEYEQYF
TRBV6-5	-	TRBJ1-5	once	TGTGCCAGCAGCCTCCGGTCCCCGCCCCAGCATTTT	CASSLRSPPQHF
TRBV28	TRBD1	TRBJ1-3	-	TGTGCCAGCAGTCATGGACAGGGGGCTTTATCGGCTGGAAACACCATATATTTT	CASSHGQGALSAGNTIYF
TRBV7-2	-	TRBJ1-2	few	TGTGCCAGCAGTTCATCCGGACAGATCTATGGCTACACCTTC	CASSSSGQIYGYTF
TRBV7-9	-	TRBJ1-1	-	TGTGCCAGCAGCTTAGGAGGGCTAGAAGGAACTGAAGCTTTCTTT	CASSLGGLEGTEAFF
TRBV29-1	-	TRBJ2-7	-	TGCAGCGTTGAATCGGGTTTGAACGAGCAGTACTTC	CSVESGLNEQYF
TRBV25-1	TRBD1	TRBJ1-2	-	TGTGCCAGCAGTCCTCGGACAGGGGTTGCTGGCTACACCTTC	CASSPRTGVAGYTF
TRBV6-1	TRBD1	TRBJ1-3	-	TGTGCCAGCAGTGAACGGGACAGGGACACCATATATTTT	CASSERDRDTIYF
TRBV28	TRBD1	TRBJ1-1	-	TGTGCCAGCATCCCTCCCCCGGGACAGGGGGCCACTGAAGCTTTCTTT	CASIPPPGQGATEAFF
TRBV14	-	TRBJ1-2	-	TGTGCCAGCAGCCTGGGGACATTGGTTACTAGGCGCTACACCTTC	CASSLGTLVTRRYTF
TRBV24-1	TRBD1	TRBJ2-3	-	TGTGCCACCAGTGATTTGCAGACAGGGACAGATACGCAGTATTTT	CATSDLQTGTDTQYF
TRBV25-1	TRBD1	TRBJ1-2	few	TGTGCCAGCAGTCGAGAGGGGGACAGGGAGAGAACTAACTATGGCTACACCTTC	CASSREGDRERTNYGYTF
TRBV19	TRBD1	TRBJ1-4	-	TGTGCCAGTAGGCAATCGACAGGGGGCATCGGAAAACTGTTTTTT	CASRQSTGGIGKLFF
TRBV6-4	-	TRBJ1-2	-	TGTGCCAGCAGTGAGAGGGGGTACGGCTATGGCTACACCTTC	CASSERGYGYGYTF
TRBV10-2	-	TRBJ1-6	-	TGCGCCAGCAAGGGGGGGCCAAATAATTCACCCCTCCACTTT	CASKGGPNNSPLHF